Listed here is a single T cell receptor beta chain. Its antigen is unknown. This specimen comes from a study of cytomegalovirus exposure and HLA in healthy donors. Study background: In terms of ancestry, the Caucasian-associated cluster contained 80% to 90% of the approximately 400 genotyped donors.

Trimming cost V 5 bases and J 6 bases, with 13 bases left between them. There are 13 residues in the CDR3. Germline loops: CDR1 LNHDA, CDR2 SQIVND (reference sequence). General study points: In an earlier analysis, productive rearrangement rates for most beta V segments clustered near 87% or 30%. A later analysis linked 15,000 to 20,000 TCR beta sequences to HLA alleles at 0.05 false discovery rate. Certain sequence variants were highly shared and formed a cluster, and this cluster was likely a sequencing artifact.

PCR involved 60 Vbeta and 13 Jbeta primers. Some clones are missing from TCRdb's copy, which holds only in-frame ones; the method was immunoSEQ multiplex PCR. The sample yields 200,000 or so clones, 82% seen once. Sequencing was carried out using PBMCs. The sequence derives from a boy aged 2 to 10 in good health and CMV-seronegative. The chain has TRBV19 and TRBJ1-2; perhaps TRBD1 as D (5 bases). The CDR3 protein is CASSDSHWDGYTF. CDR3 DNA: TGTGCCAGTAGTGACAGCCACTGGGATGGCTACACCTTC.